The rows below give T cell receptor beta chains drawn from one sample of a study of identical twins. TCRdb called the 5' RACE reads again in MiXCR, with one record for every CDR3 protein. The repertoire consists of some 900,000 distinct CDR3 sequences, with around an eighth occurring once and the leading ten covering roughly 1.6%. The same sample was also studied in work on yellow fever vaccine responses in identical twins.

The specimen was PBMCs. Receptors originate from a woman aged 18-29 years in good health. The conserved cysteine and the conserved F or W are not part of the CDR3 here. The order of the fields is clone size, V gene, J gene, D gene, CDR3 protein. A D gene is named only where the DNA matches it firmly. For some rows the clone size is stated as once, few or many, or as a class when expanded; others skip it.

size: few
V: TRBV28
J: TRBJ2-2
D: .
CDR3: ATVNNGDPKYGLF

size: .
V: TRBV7-6
J: TRBJ2-7
D: TRBD2
CDR3: ASSLIGGSGTRGEQY

size: many
V: TRBV14
J: TRBJ2-2
D: .
CDR3: ASSHRGNTGELF

size: many
V: TRBV29-1
J: TRBJ2-1
D: TRBD1
CDR3: SVKTGGALYNEQF

size: .
V: TRBV5-1
J: TRBJ2-5
D: .
CDR3: ASSLWNGGAGETQY

size: .
V: TRBV15
J: TRBJ2-1
D: TRBD2
CDR3: ATSRDGIAGGLYNEQF

size: .
V: TRBV14
J: TRBJ2-2
D: TRBD1
CDR3: ASSRTGVRPGELF

size: .
V: TRBV10-2
J: TRBJ2-2
D: .
CDR3: ASSESLRELF

size: .
V: TRBV12-3/TRBV12-4
J: TRBJ2-5
D: .
CDR3: ASSHGTPRAQETQY

size: .
V: TRBV6-6
J: TRBJ2-7
D: .
CDR3: ASNTGLRSEQY

size: .
V: TRBV12-5
J: TRBJ1-2
D: .
CDR3: ASGLVVTGTRGYGYT

size: .
V: TRBV5-1
J: TRBJ2-2
D: .
CDR3: ASSLVSSTGELF

size: .
V: TRBV10-1
J: TRBJ1-2
D: .
CDR3: ASTFGQSYGYT

size: .
V: TRBV7-9
J: TRBJ2-1
D: TRBD2
CDR3: ASSPRGVAGYNEQF

size: .
V: TRBV10-1
J: TRBJ2-1
D: .
CDR3: ASSESDSGSYNEQF

size: few
V: TRBV5-6
J: TRBJ2-7
D: .
CDR3: ASSLLAGEYEQY

size: many
V: TRBV12-3/TRBV12-4
J: TRBJ2-1
D: .
CDR3: ASSFLGTGNEQF

size: .
V: TRBV15
J: TRBJ1-6
D: .
CDR3: ATSRETVISGSPLH

size: .
V: TRBV28
J: TRBJ2-7
D: TRBD1
CDR3: ASSFEGTVYEQY

size: .
V: TRBV4-2
J: TRBJ1-1
D: TRBD1
CDR3: ASSLPAGGFTEAF

size: many
V: TRBV7-8
J: TRBJ2-1
D: .
CDR3: ASSLSPGTRVEQF

size: few
V: TRBV6-5
J: TRBJ1-5
D: .
CDR3: ASSYPPRDSNQPQH

size: few
V: TRBV7-9
J: TRBJ1-6
D: .
CDR3: ASSLRGVSGSPLH

size: many
V: TRBV28
J: TRBJ2-1
D: .
CDR3: ASSSRTEQF

size: many
V: TRBV12-3/TRBV12-4
J: TRBJ2-5
D: TRBD2
CDR3: ASSLGGWAGDETQY

size: .
V: TRBV7-6
J: TRBJ2-1
D: TRBD2
CDR3: ASSSRASGAPGGQF

size: few
V: TRBV12-3/TRBV12-4
J: TRBJ2-7
D: .
CDR3: ASSLADAYEQY

size: few
V: TRBV29-1
J: TRBJ1-2
D: .
CDR3: SVEIPAHPDGYT

size: many
V: TRBV7-2
J: TRBJ2-5
D: .
CDR3: ASLSRRDSIAETQY

size: few
V: TRBV7-2
J: TRBJ2-1
D: TRBD2
CDR3: ASSFRSGSPRGEQF

size: few
V: TRBV27
J: TRBJ1-2
D: TRBD1
CDR3: ASPHHQGAANYGYT

size: .
V: TRBV11-2
J: TRBJ2-1
D: TRBD1
CDR3: ASSPSGGQGSYNEQF

size: many
V: TRBV20-1
J: TRBJ2-1
D: .
CDR3: SASFGASSYNEQF

size: .
V: TRBV12-3/TRBV12-4
J: TRBJ2-5
D: .
CDR3: ASSFWALSAKLETQY

size: .
V: TRBV15
J: TRBJ2-3
D: TRBD1
CDR3: ATSGTGGDTQY

size: many
V: TRBV3-1
J: TRBJ1-1
D: .
CDR3: ASSQGPLNTEAF

size: few
V: TRBV4-1
J: TRBJ1-1
D: .
CDR3: ASSQGAGLLNTEAF

size: .
V: TRBV6-5
J: TRBJ1-6
D: .
CDR3: ASSYRQGNSPLH

size: .
V: TRBV3-1
J: TRBJ1-4
D: .
CDR3: ASSQGTGNNEKLF

size: .
V: TRBV15
J: TRBJ2-4
D: .
CDR3: ATSRPEILAKNIQY

size: few
V: TRBV20-1
J: TRBJ2-1
D: TRBD1
CDR3: SAPGQSENEQF

size: few
V: TRBV20-1
J: TRBJ1-5
D: TRBD1
CDR3: SASPFTPRGGQPQH

size: .
V: TRBV10-2
J: TRBJ2-5
D: TRBD2
CDR3: ASRWGTSGEETKY

size: few
V: TRBV2
J: TRBJ2-3
D: .
CDR3: ASIFSGAGTQY

size: many
V: TRBV28
J: TRBJ2-4
D: TRBD1
CDR3: ASSQGQGKNIQY

size: few
V: TRBV6-5
J: TRBJ2-1
D: .
CDR3: ASSFGAERSYNEQF

size: few
V: TRBV3-1
J: TRBJ2-2
D: .
CDR3: ASSKAGATGELF

size: .
V: TRBV6-5
J: TRBJ1-1
D: .
CDR3: ASSYEGVGVGTEAF

size: few
V: TRBV5-1
J: TRBJ1-5
D: .
CDR3: ASSPDPNQPQH

size: few
V: TRBV6-5
J: TRBJ2-1
D: .
CDR3: ASSYSGVPNEQF

size: .
V: TRBV12-3/TRBV12-4
J: TRBJ1-6
D: .
CDR3: ASSLSTGPLNSPLH

size: .
V: TRBV3-1
J: TRBJ2-7
D: .
CDR3: ASSQGFSSYEQY

size: .
V: TRBV6-5
J: TRBJ1-1
D: TRBD1
CDR3: ASSYWKGTGNTEAF

size: many
V: TRBV29-1
J: TRBJ2-1
D: TRBD2
CDR3: SAPGLAGANEQF

size: .
V: TRBV5-6
J: TRBJ2-3
D: TRBD1
CDR3: ASRDRGLLDTQY

size: many
V: TRBV10-3
J: TRBJ1-2
D: .
CDR3: AISESEHYGYT

size: .
V: TRBV20-1
J: TRBJ1-2
D: .
CDR3: RPTSGTHTPYGYT

size: few
V: TRBV6-5
J: TRBJ2-3
D: .
CDR3: ASSSLAFSTDTQY

size: few
V: TRBV5-1
J: TRBJ2-1
D: .
CDR3: ASSQRSDSYNEQF

size: few
V: TRBV20-1
J: TRBJ2-3
D: TRBD2
CDR3: SALGGTSGGTDTQY